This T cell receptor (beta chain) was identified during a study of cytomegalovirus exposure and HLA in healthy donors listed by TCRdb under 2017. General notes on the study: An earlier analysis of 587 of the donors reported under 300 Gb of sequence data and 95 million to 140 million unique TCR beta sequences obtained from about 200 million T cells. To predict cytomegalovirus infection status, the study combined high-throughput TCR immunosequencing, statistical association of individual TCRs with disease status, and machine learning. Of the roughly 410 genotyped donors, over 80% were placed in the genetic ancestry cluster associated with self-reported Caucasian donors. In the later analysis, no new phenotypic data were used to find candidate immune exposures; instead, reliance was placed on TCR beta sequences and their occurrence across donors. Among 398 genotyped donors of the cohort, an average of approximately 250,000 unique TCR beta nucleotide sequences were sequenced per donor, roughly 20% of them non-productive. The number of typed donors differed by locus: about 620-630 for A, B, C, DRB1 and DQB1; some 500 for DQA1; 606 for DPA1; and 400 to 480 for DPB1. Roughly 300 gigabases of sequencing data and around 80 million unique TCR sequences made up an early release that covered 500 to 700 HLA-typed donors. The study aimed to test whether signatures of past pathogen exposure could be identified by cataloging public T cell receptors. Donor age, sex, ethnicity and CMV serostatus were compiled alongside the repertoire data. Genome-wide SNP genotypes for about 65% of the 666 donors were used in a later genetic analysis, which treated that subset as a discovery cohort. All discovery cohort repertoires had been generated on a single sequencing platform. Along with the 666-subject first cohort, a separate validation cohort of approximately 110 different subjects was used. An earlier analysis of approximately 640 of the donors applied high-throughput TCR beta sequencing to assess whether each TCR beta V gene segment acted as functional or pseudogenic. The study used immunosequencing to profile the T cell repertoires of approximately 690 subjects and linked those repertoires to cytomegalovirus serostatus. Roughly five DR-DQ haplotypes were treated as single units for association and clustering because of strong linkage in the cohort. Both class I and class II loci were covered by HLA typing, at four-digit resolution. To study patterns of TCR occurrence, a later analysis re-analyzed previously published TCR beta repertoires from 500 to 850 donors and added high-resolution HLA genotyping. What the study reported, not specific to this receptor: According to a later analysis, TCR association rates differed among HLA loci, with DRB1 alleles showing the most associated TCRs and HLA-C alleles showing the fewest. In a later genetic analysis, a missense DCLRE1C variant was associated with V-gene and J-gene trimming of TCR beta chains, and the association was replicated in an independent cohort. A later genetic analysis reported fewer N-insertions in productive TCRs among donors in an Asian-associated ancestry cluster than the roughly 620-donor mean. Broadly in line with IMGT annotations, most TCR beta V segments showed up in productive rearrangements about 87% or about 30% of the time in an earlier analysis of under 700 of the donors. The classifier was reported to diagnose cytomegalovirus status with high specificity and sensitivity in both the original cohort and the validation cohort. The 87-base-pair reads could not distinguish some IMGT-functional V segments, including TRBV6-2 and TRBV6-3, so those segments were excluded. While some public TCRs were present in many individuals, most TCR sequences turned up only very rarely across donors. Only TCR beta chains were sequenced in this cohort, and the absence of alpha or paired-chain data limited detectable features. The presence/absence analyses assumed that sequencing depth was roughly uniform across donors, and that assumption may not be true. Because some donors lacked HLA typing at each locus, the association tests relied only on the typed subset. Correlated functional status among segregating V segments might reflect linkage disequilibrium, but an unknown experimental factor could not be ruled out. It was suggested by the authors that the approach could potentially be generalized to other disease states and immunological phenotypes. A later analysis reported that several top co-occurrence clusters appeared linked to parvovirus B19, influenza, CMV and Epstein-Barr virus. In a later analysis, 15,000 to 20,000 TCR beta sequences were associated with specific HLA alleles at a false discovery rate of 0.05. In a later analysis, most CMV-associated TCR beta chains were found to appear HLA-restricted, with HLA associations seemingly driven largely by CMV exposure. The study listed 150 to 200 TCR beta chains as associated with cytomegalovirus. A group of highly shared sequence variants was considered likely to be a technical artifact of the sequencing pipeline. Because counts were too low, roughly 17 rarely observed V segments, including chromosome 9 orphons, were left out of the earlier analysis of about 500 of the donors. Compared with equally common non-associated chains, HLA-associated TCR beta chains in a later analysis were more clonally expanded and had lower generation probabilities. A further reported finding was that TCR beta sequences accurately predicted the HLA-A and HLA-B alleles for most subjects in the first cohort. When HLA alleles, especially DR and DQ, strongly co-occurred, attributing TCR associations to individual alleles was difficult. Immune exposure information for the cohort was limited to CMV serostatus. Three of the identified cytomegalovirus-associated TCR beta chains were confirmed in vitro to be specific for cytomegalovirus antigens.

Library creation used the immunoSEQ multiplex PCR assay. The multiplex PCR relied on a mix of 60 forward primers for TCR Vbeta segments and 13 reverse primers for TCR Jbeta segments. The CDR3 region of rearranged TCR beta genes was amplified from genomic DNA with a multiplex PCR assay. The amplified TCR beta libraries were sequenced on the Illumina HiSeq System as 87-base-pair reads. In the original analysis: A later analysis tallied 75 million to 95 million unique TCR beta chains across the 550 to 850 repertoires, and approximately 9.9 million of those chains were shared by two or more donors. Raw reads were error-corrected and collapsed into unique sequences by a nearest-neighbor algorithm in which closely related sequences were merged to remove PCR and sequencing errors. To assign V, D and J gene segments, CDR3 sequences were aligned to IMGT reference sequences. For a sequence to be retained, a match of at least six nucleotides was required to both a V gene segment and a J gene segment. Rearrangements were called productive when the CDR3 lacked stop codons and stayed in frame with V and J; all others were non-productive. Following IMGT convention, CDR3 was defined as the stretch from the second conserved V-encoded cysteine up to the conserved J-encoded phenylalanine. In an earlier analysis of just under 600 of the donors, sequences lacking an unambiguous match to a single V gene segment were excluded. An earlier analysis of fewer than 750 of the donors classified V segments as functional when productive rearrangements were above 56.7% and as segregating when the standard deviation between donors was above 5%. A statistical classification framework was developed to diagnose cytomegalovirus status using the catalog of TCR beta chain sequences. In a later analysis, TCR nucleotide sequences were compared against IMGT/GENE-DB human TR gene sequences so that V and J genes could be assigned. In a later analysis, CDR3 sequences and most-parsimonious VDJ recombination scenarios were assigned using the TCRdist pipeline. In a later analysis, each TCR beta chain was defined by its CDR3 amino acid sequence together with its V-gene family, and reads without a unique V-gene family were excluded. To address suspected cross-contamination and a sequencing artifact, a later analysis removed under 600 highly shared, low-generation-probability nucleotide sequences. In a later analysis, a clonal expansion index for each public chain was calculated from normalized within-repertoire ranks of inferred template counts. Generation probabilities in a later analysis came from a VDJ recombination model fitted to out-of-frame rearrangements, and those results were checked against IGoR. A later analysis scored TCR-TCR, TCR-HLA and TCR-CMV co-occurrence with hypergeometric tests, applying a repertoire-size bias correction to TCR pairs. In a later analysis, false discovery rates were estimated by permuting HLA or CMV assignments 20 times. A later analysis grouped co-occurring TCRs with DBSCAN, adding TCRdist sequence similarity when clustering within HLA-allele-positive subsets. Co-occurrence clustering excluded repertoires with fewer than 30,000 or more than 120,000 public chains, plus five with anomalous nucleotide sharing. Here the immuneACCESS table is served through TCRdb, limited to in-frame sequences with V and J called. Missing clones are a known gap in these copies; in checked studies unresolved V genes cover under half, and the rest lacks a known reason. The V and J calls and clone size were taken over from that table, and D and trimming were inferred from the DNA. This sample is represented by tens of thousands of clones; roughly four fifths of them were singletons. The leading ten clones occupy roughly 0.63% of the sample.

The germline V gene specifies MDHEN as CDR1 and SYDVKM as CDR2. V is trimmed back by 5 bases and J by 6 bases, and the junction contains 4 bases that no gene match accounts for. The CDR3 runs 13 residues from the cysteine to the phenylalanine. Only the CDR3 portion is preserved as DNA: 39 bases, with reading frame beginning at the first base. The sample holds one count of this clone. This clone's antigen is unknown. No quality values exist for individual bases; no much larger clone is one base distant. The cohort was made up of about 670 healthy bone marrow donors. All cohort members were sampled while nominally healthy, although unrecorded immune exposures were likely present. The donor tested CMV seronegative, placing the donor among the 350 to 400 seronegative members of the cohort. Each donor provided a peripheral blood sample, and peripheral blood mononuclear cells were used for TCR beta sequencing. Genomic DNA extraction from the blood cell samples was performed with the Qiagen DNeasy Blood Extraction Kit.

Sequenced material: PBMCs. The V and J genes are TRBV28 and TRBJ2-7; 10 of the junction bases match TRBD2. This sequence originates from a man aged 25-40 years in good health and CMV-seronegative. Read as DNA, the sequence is TGTGCCAGCAGTAGAGCGGGGGGGCTCGAGCAGTACTTC. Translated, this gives CASSRAGGLEQYF.